This TCR beta chain originates from a study of cytomegalovirus exposure and HLA in healthy donors. Study in general: Per a later analysis, the roughly 670 first-cohort and under 150 validation repertoires shared one platform.

The protocol was immunoSEQ multiplex PCR, while the TCRdb copy is restricted to in-frame clones and leaves out a portion. The sample has some 130,000 clones, approximately 94% seen once; the top ten hold 1.5% to 2%. As concerns this clone: Its antigen is as yet unknown.

Trimming at V came to 0 bases and at J to 3 bases, leaving 7 bases not matched to a gene. Germline V gene sequence: CDR1 SGHRS, CDR2 YFSETQ. The CDR3 extends over 17 amino acids. Regarding the study as a whole: The study listed approximately 160 cytomegalovirus-associated TCR beta chains.

Sample: PBMCs. The chain couples TRBV5-1 to TRBJ2-1, with 9 bases lining up with TRBD2. This clonotype originated in a man between 18 and 29 years old in good health and CMV-seropositive. The CDR3 here is CASSLGNSGSVYNEQFF. As DNA, the CDR3 is TGCGCCAGCAGCTTGGGTAATAGCGGGAGTGTCTACAATGAGCAGTTCTTC.